A single sample is the source of the 30 T cell receptor beta chains below, sequenced in a study of molecular identifiers for immune sequencing clone quantification. One entry per CDR3 protein results from TCRdb running MiXCR on the PCR reads. The sample records tens of thousands of distinct CDR3 sequences, about 20% being singletons. The specimen sequenced was naive CD8+ T cells from blood, with Jurkat cell RNA spiked in. The subset: FACS-sorted CD8+CD4-CCR7+CD45RA+ naive T cells. The receptors were sampled from a human donor in good health. Some libraries in this study had Jurkat cell RNA spiked in.

This chain uses TRBV28 with TRBJ1-6; D gene uncertain. CDR3 length equals 16 residues. Trimming removed 2 bases from V and 0 bases from J, with 8 bases in between. CDR1 is MDHEN, CDR2 SYDVKM, per germline. CDR3 in amino acids: CASSLERSSYNSPLHF. In DNA, the CDR3 is TGTGCCAGCAGTTTAGAAAGGAGCTCCTATAATTCACCCCTCCACTTT.

This clonotype showed up many times. V and J are TRBV19 and TRBJ2-3; weak D call: TRBD2 (5 bases). Trimming pared 3 bases from V and 4 bases from J, leaving 11 bases between. The CDR3 sequence is 14 residues long. CDR1 LNHDA and CDR2 SQIVND come from the germline V gene (reference sequence). The CDR3 sequence is CASSMRDVSDTQYF. In nucleotides, the CDR3 is TGTGCCAGTAGTATGAGGGATGTTTCAGATACGCAGTATTTT.

The chain links TRBV5-1 to TRBJ1-3, with D possibly matching TRBD1 (5 bases). Germline V gives CDR1 SGHRS, CDR2 YFSETQ. The V end was cut by 1 base, the J end by 4 bases, with 12 bases between. This CDR3 has 15 residues. The DNA for the CDR3 is TGCGCCAGCAGCTTGTCGCGGGGGATCGGAAACACCATATATTTT. Translating it yields CASSLSRGIGNTIYF.

This clonotype was detected many times. The chain couples TRBV5-5 to TRBJ2-5; D possibly corresponds to TRBD1 (6 bases). Germline CDR1 is SGHKS and CDR2 is YYEKEE (reference sequence). The V end lost 4 bases, the J end lost 1 base, and 17 bases lay between the germline ends. The CDR3 has 16 amino acids. The CDR3 nucleotides are TGTGCCAGCAGCCGCTGGAACAGGGATGCCCAAGAGACCCAGTACTTC. This gives the protein CASSRWNRDAQETQYF.

The J gene is TRBJ2-3, the V gene TRBV20-1; possible D gene TRBD2, 5 bases. V was clipped by 3 bases and J by 3 bases, with 13 bases between them. Per germline, CDR1 DFQATT and CDR2 SNEGSKA (reference sequence). The CDR3 runs to 14 residues. Written as DNA, the CDR3 is TGCAGTGCTAGTGATTTAGCGCCAACAGATACGCAGTATTTT. Its protein is CSASDLAPTDTQYF.

This clonotype was picked up many times. The genes are TRBV27 and TRBJ1-5; TRBD1 is a possible D gene (6 bases). Trimming removed 5 bases at V and 9 bases at J, with 14 bases between. Germline loops: CDR1 MNHEY, CDR2 SMNVEV (reference sequence). CDR3 size: 13 residues. Here the CDR3 DNA reads TGTGCCAGCAGTCCAACAGGGTTTGGGCCCCAGCATTTT. It translates to CASSPTGFGPQHF.

Many counts were recorded for this clonotype. This chain joins TRBV20-1 and TRBJ1-5; a possible D gene is TRBD1 (5 bases). Trimming stripped 5 bases from V and 2 bases from J, with 19 bases between. Germline V gene data show CDR1 as DFQATT and CDR2 as SNEGSKA (reference sequence). The CDR3 has 16 residues. In nucleotides, the CDR3 is TGCAGTGCTGCCGGGACCCCTCTCGGAGGCAATCAGCCCCAGCATTTT. Translation gives CSAAGTPLGGNQPQHF.

This clonotype was detected a few times. At one end the junction does not follow the germline gene, possibly because of a read error. This CDR3 is CASSEVFGGTYNGQFF. As DNA, the CDR3 is TGTGCCAGCAGTGAAGTTTTCGGAGGGACCTACAATGGGCAGTTCTTC. The rearrangement uses TRBV2 and TRBJ2-1; D possibly corresponds to TRBD2 (6 bases). CDR3 size: 16 residues. Germline V gene lookup returns CDR1 SNHLY and CDR2 FYNNEI.

This clonotype was seen repeatedly, ten times or more. The CDR3 sequence: CSVQLAGGSSYNEQFF. CDR3 bases: TGCAGCGTCCAACTAGCGGGAGGGAGCTCCTACAATGAGCAGTTCTTC. The chain is built from TRBV29-1 and TRBJ2-1; 13 nucleotides match TRBD2. In germline, CDR1 is SQVTM, CDR2 ANQGSEA. The trim removed 6 bases at V and 0 bases at J, leaving 5 bases unmatched. The CDR3 is 16 residues long.

In this sample, this clonotype turned up many times. V usage is TRBV5-4 and J usage is TRBJ1-2, with D hard to call. The V gene's germline CDR1 is SGHNT and CDR2 YYREEE (reference sequence). V dropped 0 bases and J dropped 6 bases, with 12 bases sitting between them. The CDR3 sequence is 14 residues long. CDR3 protein: CASSLAFSVNGYTF. CDR3 in DNA: TGTGCCAGCAGCTTGGCCTTCAGCGTAAATGGCTACACCTTC.

At least ten counts were recorded for this clonotype. This sequence joins TRBV29-1 and TRBJ2-7; a possible D gene is TRBD1 (6 bases). The CDR3 is made up of 11 amino acids. V was clipped by 7 bases and J by 4 bases, with 11 bases between them. CDR1 and CDR2 (germline): SQVTM, ANQGSEA. The CDR3 DNA sequence: TGCAGCGCGGCCAGGGGTTACGAGCAGTACTTC. Translated, it gives CSAARGYEQYF.

This clonotype was observed at least ten times. V is TRBV29-1 and J is TRBJ2-3; D remains ambiguous. V lost 0 bases, J lost 0 bases, and 10 bases lay in between. Germline values: CDR1 SQVTM, CDR2 ANQGSEA. This CDR3 is built from 15 residues. The CDR3 protein is CSVEDLLPSTDTQYF. The CDR3 DNA reads TGCAGCGTTGAAGACCTATTGCCTAGCACAGATACGCAGTATTTT.

The chain is built from TRBV29-1 and TRBJ2-7, with 8 bases matching TRBD2. The CDR3 length is 13 residues. V shed 6 bases and J 0 bases; nucleotides not matched to a gene: 4. Germline values: CDR1 SQVTM, CDR2 ANQGSEA. CDR3 nucleotides: TGCAGCGTACTAGCGGAGAGCTCCTACGAGCAGTACTTC. Its protein product is CSVLAESSYEQYF.

This clonotype was seen repeatedly, ten times or more. The chain combines TRBV5-5 with TRBJ1-4; D ambiguous. CDR1 SGHKS and CDR2 YYEKEE come from the germline V gene (reference sequence). The CDR3 has 15 residues. V lost 0 bases, J lost 3 bases, and 9 bases lay in between. The CDR3 sequence: CASSLGQAANEKLFF. DNA of the CDR3: TGTGCCAGCAGCTTGGGGCAGGCCGCTAATGAAAAACTGTTTTTT.

About this clonotype itself: The conserved final phenylalanine or tryptophan is absent from the CDR3, which likely points to a read error. The chain recombines TRBV28 with TRBJ2-5, with D unclear. V lost 6 bases, J lost 2 bases, and 22 bases lay in between. This CDR3 is 17 amino acids long. Germline CDR1 is MDHEN and CDR2 is SYDVKM. The CDR3 sequence is CASSSPFLSLGQETQYS. In DNA, the CDR3 is TGTGCCAGCAGCTCTCCGTTTTTGAGTTTAGGGCAAGAGACCCAGTACTCC.

This clonotype was recorded many times. This sequence joins TRBV7-9 and TRBJ2-7; possible D gene TRBD1, 7 bases. Germline V gives CDR1 SEHNR, CDR2 FQNEAQ (reference sequence). The CDR3 loop spans 16 amino acids. Trimming removed 1 base from V and 2 bases from J, with 15 bases in between. CDR3 bases: TGTGCCAGCAGCTTAGTCCAGGCAGGGGGGCCCTACGAGCAGTACTTC. Translation gives CASSLVQAGGPYEQYF.

A few counts support this clonotype. Mismatch with germline at one junction end may stem from a read error. The rearrangement joins TRBV23-1 to TRBJ1-4, with TRBD1 as a possible D gene (6 bases). TRBV23-1 carries the ORF label, with uncertain function. The CDR3 is 16 residues long. CDR3 residues: CASSQPNRDTNENLFF. CDR3 sequence (DNA): TGCGCCAGCAGTCAACCCAACCGGGACACAAATGAAAACCTGTTTTTT.

This clonotype showed up many times. The chain recombines TRBV19 with TRBJ1-5, with no clear D. Germline CDR1 and CDR2: LNHDA and SQIVND (reference sequence). The CDR3 has 12 residues. Between the trimmed V and J ends, which lost 1 base and 6 bases, there was a span of 4 bases. The CDR3 sequence is CASSIGVQPQHF. CDR3 nucleotides: TGTGCCAGTAGTATAGGGGTTCAGCCCCAGCATTTT.

This clonotype was counted ten times or more. The rearrangement uses TRBV5-5 and TRBJ2-7, with TRBD1 matching over 12 bases. The CDR3 is 14 residues long. After removal of 3 bases from V and 5 bases from J, the junction contained 3 bases not matched to a gene. Germline loops: CDR1 SGHKS, CDR2 YYEKEE (reference sequence). The CDR3 DNA sequence: TGTGCCAGCAGCTGGGGACAGGGGGCGGACGAGCAGTACTTC. Its translation is CASSWGQGADEQYF.

This clonotype was recorded many times. V usage is TRBV6-5 and J usage is TRBJ2-1; 9 bases are a match to TRBD2. Germline V gene sequence: CDR1 MNHEY, CDR2 SVGAGI. Trimming cost V 5 bases and J 7 bases; bases outside gene matches: 3. This CDR3 spans 13 amino acids. The CDR3 nucleotides read TGTGCCAGCAGTGTCACTAGCGGGAATGAGCAGTTCTTC. Translation: CASSVTSGNEQFF.

This clonotype was detected ten times or more. The chain has TRBV4-3 and TRBJ2-7; D not certain. The CDR3 is 12 amino acids. Germline values: CDR1 LGHNA, CDR2 YSLEER. Trimming removed 3 bases at V and 3 bases at J, with 6 bases between. The CDR3 spells CASSHDHYEQYF. For the CDR3, the DNA is TGCGCCAGCAGCCATGACCACTACGAGCAGTACTTC.

Ten or more counts support this clonotype. The J gene is TRBJ1-5, the V gene TRBV6-2 or TRBV6-3, with 8 bases that match TRBD1. Looked up from germline, CDR1 is MNHEY and CDR2 is SVGEGT. The V and J ends lost 6 bases and 2 bases, in that order; junction bases with no gene match: 12. This CDR3 is 17 amino acids long. CDR3 nucleotides: TGTGCCAGCAGAACGGGCTACAGGGGGACCCGCAATCAGCCCCAGCATTTT. This codes for CASRTGYRGTRNQPQHF.

This clonotype came up many times. This CDR3 is CSADTGGLNTEAFF. DNA for the CDR3: TGCAGCGCTGATACAGGGGGGTTAAACACTGAAGCTTTCTTT. This chain uses TRBV29-1 with TRBJ1-1, with 8 bases fitting TRBD1. J was trimmed by 2 bases and V by 7 bases; bases with no gene match: 9. Germline V lookup: CDR1 SQVTM, CDR2 ANQGSEA. This CDR3 contains 14 residues.

Ten or more counts support this clonotype. The chain links TRBV4-3 to TRBJ1-1; a weak D match, TRBD1 (6 bases). Looked up from germline, CDR1 is LGHNA and CDR2 is YSLEER. The CDR3 extends over 15 amino acids. Trimming took off 1 base at V and 4 bases at J, with 13 bases between the two ends. CDR3 DNA sequence: TGCGCCAGCAGCCAAGGTACAGGGTCGGGCACTGAAGCTTTCTTT. Translation: CASSQGTGSGTEAFF.

The table lists this clonotype with many counts. The chain has TRBV5-1 and TRBJ2-3; D unresolved. This CDR3 region has 14 residues. V gave up 0 bases and J gave up 0 bases, with 5 bases separating them. From germline, CDR1 is SGHRS and CDR2 YFSETQ. The CDR3 DNA sequence: TGCGCCAGCAGCTTGGGAACTAGCACAGATACGCAGTATTTT. Protein product: CASSLGTSTDTQYF.

This clonotype was seen only a few times. V and J are TRBV27 and TRBJ1-5; possible D gene TRBD1, 5 bases. CDR1 is MNHEY and CDR2 is SMNVEV in the germline V gene (reference sequence). The CDR3 sequence is 17 residues long. The V gene lost 4 bases and the J gene lost 0 bases, with 16 bases spanning the gap. DNA for the CDR3: TGTGCCAGCAGTTCCTCCGGGGCCCTTTATAGCAATCAGCCCCAGCATTTT. Residues: CASSSSGALYSNQPQHF.

In regard to this clonotype: Without the conserved terminal phenylalanine or tryptophan, this CDR3 likely stems from a read error. The DNA is left out, because the CDR3 cannot be placed on it with certainty; the CDR3 is given as TCRdb lists it. V and J are TRBV29-1 and TRBJ2-7; the table names TRBD2, a call not compared with the DNA. Germline CDR1 and CDR2: SQVTM and ANQGSEA. Both ends counted, the CDR3 spans 16 residues. The CDR3 sequence is CSVQASPGLATYEQCS.

This clonotype was observed many times. The chain combines TRBV6-5 with TRBJ2-7; TRBD2 agrees at 7 bases. CDR1 MNHEY and CDR2 SVGAGI come from the germline V gene. V lost 0 bases, J lost 5 bases, and 7 bases stayed unmatched. This CDR3 is 15 amino acids long. The chain's CDR3 is CASSYSGGGPHEQYF. The CDR3 DNA sequence: TGTGCCAGCAGTTACTCGGGGGGAGGGCCCCACGAGCAGTACTTC.

The chain uses TRBV12-3 or TRBV12-4 and TRBJ2-7; D is unclear. CDR3 length: 18 residues. Trimming took 5 bases from V and 2 from J, leaving 25 bases between them. Here the CDR3 DNA reads TGTGCCAGCAGTGCCCAAACCCCCGCGGCCGCTCTGGCCTACGAGCAGTACTTC. This sequence encodes CASSAQTPAAALAYEQYF.

This clonotype showed up many times. The chain couples TRBV7-9 to TRBJ2-1, with D uncertain. The CDR3 has 12 amino acids. V lost 4 bases, J lost 4 bases, and 5 bases lay in between. The germline gives CDR1 SEHNR, CDR2 FQNEAQ (reference sequence). In DNA form, the CDR3 reads TGTGCCAGCAGCTCTGAATACAATGAGCAGTTCTTC. Residues: CASSSEYNEQFF.